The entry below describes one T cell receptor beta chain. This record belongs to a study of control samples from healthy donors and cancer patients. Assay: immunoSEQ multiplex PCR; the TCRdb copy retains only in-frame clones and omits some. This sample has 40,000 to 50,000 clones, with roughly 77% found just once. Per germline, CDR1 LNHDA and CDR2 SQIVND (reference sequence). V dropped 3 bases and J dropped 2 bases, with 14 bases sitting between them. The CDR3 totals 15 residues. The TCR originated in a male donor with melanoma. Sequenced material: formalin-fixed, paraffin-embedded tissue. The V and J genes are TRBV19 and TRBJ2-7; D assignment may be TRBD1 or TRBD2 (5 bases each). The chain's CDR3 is CASSMLLGTAYEQYF. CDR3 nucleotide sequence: TGTGCCAGTAGTATGCTTTTGGGGACGGCCTACGAGCAGTACTTC.